A single TCR beta chain is shown here with its context. Germline CDR1 and CDR2: SGDLS and YYNGEE. V lost 3 bases to trimming and J lost 3 bases; unmatched junction nucleotides: 3. CDR3 length: 16 residues. The data stem from a study of blood T cell repertoires in COVID-19. Method: immunoSEQ multiplex PCR; TCRdb's copy keeps in-frame clones and lacks some. This sample has about 97,000 clones, with roughly four fifths found just once. The sequencing sample was made of peripheral blood. This chain joins TRBV9 and TRBJ2-2; 12 nucleotides line up with TRBD1. This TCR was recovered from a man in his 70s with acute or convalescent COVID-19. In nucleotides, the CDR3 is TGTGCCAGCAGCGAGGGACAGGGGGCGTACACCGGGGAGCTGTTTTTT. It is translated as CASSEGQGAYTGELFF.